The clone carrying this TCR beta chain was seen at least ten times. Authors of the study amplified TCR beta CDR3 regions from RNA transcripts. When the TCR CDR3 underwent first-round RT-PCR, the HTBI primer set was used. MiXCR, applied by TCRdb to the multiplex PCR reads, yields one record per CDR3 protein. The sample carries some 700,000 distinct CDR3 sequences, 17% recorded once. The sample belongs to a study of T cells in Graves' hyperthyroidism and ophthalmopathy. Sequenced input: blood. This receptor was taken from a man aged 45-60 years with Graves' hyperthyroidism.

CDR3 bases: TGTGCCAGCAGTGAAGGGACCGCGAGGCTCGATACGCAGTATTTT. Translating it yields CASSEGTARLDTQYF. V is TRBV2 and J is TRBJ2-3, with D hard to call. Per germline, CDR1 SNHLY and CDR2 FYNNEI. The CDR3 loop spans 15 amino acids. V lost 1 base and J lost 6, with 14 bases in between.